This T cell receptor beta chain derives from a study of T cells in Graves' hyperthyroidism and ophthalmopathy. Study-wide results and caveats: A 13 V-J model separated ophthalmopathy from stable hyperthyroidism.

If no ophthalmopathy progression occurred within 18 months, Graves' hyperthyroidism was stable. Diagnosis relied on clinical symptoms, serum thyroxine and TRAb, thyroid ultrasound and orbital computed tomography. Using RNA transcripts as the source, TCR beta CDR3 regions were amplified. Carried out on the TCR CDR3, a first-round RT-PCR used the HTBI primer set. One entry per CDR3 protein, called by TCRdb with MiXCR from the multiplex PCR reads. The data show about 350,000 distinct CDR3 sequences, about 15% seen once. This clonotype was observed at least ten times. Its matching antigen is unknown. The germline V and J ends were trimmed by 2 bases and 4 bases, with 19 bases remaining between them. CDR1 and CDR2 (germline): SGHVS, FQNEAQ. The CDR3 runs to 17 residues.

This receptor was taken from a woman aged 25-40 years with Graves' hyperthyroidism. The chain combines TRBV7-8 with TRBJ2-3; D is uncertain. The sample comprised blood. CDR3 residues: CASSLIVLAARPDTQYF. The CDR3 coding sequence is TGTGCCAGCAGCTTAATCGTCCTGGCAGCTCGTCCAGATACGCAGTATTTT.